This T cell receptor beta chain originates from a study of T cell repertoires in cytomegalovirus infection. At the level of the study: Public TCR beta signatures were indicative of both CMV infection and a matching HLA type.

TCRdb itself ran the reads through MiXCR, one entry per CDR3 protein. The sample has 510,000 or so distinct CDR3 sequences, about 30% seen once. Whole-study results and caveats: The cumulative frequency of public TCR beta families identified carriers of CMV plus the relevant HLA.

Between the trimmed V and J ends, which lost 5 bases and 0 bases, there was a span of 17 bases. Germline loops: CDR1 SGHAT, CDR2 FQNNGV. The CDR3 is 18 residues long. About this clonotype: Its specificity is unknown.

J is TRBJ1-6 and V is TRBV11-2; tentative D call: TRBD1 (6 bases). The TCR originated in a human donor in good health (CMV status not recorded). Some clones in this sample may be carry-over from other donors' samples. The sequencing sample was made of PBMCs. As DNA, the CDR3 is TGTGCCAGCAGCGAATCCCTACAGGGAAGCTCCTATAATTCACCCCTCCACTTT. Its protein is CASSESLQGSSYNSPLHF.